The 8 T cell receptor beta chains listed next were all sequenced from one sample in a study of blood T cell repertoires in COVID-19. The table came from immunoSEQ multiplex PCR; TCRdb's copy has only in-frame clones and leaves some out. Of some 170,000 clones listed, approximately 90% are singletons. Sequencing input: peripheral blood. These receptor sequences come from a woman in her fifties or sixties who had recovered from COVID-19.

This rearrangement joins TRBV2 to TRBJ1-4; 10 bases are a match to TRBD1. The CDR3 is 19 residues long. Germline V gene lookup returns CDR1 SNHLY and CDR2 FYNNEI. V lost 5 bases, J lost 1 base, and 13 bases stayed unmatched. CDR3: CASSRDRGFPRETNEKLFF. DNA for the CDR3: TGTGCCAGCAGTCGGGACAGGGGTTTTCCGCGAGAAACTAATGAAAAACTGTTTTTT.

This rearrangement joins TRBV28 to TRBJ2-3; 8 bases line up with TRBD1. Germline CDR1 reads MDHEN; CDR2 reads SYDVKM. The junction had 16 bases not matched to a gene; V was cut back by 8 bases and J by 6 bases. The CDR3 sequence is 16 residues long. CDR3 residues: CASVPSQGALGDTQYF. The CDR3 nucleotides read TGTGCCAGCGTTCCGAGTCAGGGGGCGCTTGGGGATACGCAGTATTTT.

This clone was counted a few times. The rearrangement links TRBV14 to TRBJ2-5; D may be TRBD2 (7 bases). Germline V gives CDR1 SGHDN, CDR2 FVKESK. The CDR3 loop spans 16 amino acids. Trimming pared 3 bases from V and 5 bases from J, leaving 19 bases between. In DNA, the CDR3 is TGTGCCAGCAGCCAGGGATTCCGGGGGGCAAAGGAGACCCAGTACTTC. Its translation: CASSQGFRGAKETQYF.

The CDR3 nucleotides are TGCGCCAGCAGCCAAGGAAGTGGGGGCCCAGGGCGCGAGCAGTACTTC. It yields the protein CASSQGSGGPGREQYF. The V call is TRBV4-3, the J call TRBJ2-7, with TRBD1 as a possible D gene (6 bases). Looked up from germline, CDR1 is LGHNA and CDR2 is YSLEER. Trimming pared 1 base from V and 6 bases from J, leaving 19 bases between. This CDR3 spans 16 amino acids.

This rearrangement joins TRBV5-1 to TRBJ2-3; possible D gene TRBD1, 6 bases. Germline V CDR1 and CDR2: SGHRS, YFSETQ. This CDR3 is 15 amino acids long. V shed 0 bases and J shed 2 bases, with 10 bases lying between them. The CDR3 DNA sequence: TGCGCCAGCAGCTTGGGGGACAAAACCACAGATACGCAGTATTTT. This gives the protein CASSLGDKTTDTQYF.

V usage is TRBV14 and J usage is TRBJ2-2, with D possibly being TRBD1 (5 bases). Germline CDR1 and CDR2: SGHDN and FVKESK. The CDR3 contains 17 residues. Trimming left V 3 bases short and J 8 bases short, with 22 bases between. CDR3 loop: CASSQAEAGRDIGELFF. CDR3 coding DNA: TGTGCCAGCAGCCAGGCCGAGGCAGGGCGCGATATTGGGGAGCTGTTTTTT.

This clone was seen only once. The rearrangement uses TRBV2 and TRBJ1-5; D possibly corresponds to TRBD1 (6 bases). Germline lookup yields CDR1 SNHLY and CDR2 FYNNEI. The CDR3 length is 16 residues. Trimming removed 2 bases at V and 4 bases at J, with 15 bases between. CDR3 sequence: CASSESGTSLNQPQHF. DNA of the CDR3: TGTGCCAGCAGTGAATCCGGGACATCCCTTAATCAGCCCCAGCATTTT.

The V gene is TRBV2, the J gene TRBJ2-1; no definite D call. Germline V gives CDR1 SNHLY, CDR2 FYNNEI. CDR3 length equals 13 residues. V was clipped by 5 bases and J by 4 bases, with 9 bases between them. The CDR3 here is CASSTTEYNEQFF. CDR3 DNA: TGTGCCAGCAGTACGACGGAGTACAATGAGCAGTTCTTC.